The 2 T cell receptor beta chains below were found in one sample sequenced in a study of blood T cell repertoires in COVID-19. TCRdb's table, derived via immunoSEQ multiplex PCR, lists solely in-frame clones and lacks some. The sample has about 110,000 clones; more than 70% are singletons. The material sequenced was peripheral blood. The origin of the receptors is a woman between 45 and 65 years old with acute or convalescent COVID-19.

The chain has TRBV28 and TRBJ1-1; perhaps TRBD1 as D (5 bases). Germline V gives CDR1 MDHEN, CDR2 SYDVKM. CDR3 length equals 14 residues. With 2 bases removed from V and 6 bases from J, the gap between germline ends came to 13 bases. CDR3 amino acids: CASSLGALRPEAFF. DNA for the CDR3: TGTGCCAGCAGTTTAGGGGCCTTAAGGCCTGAAGCTTTCTTT.

The rearrangement links TRBV19 to TRBJ2-3; 8 nucleotides agree with TRBD1. V trimming: 6 bases; J trimming: 2 bases; junction bases outside the gene matches: 7. Germline CDR1 reads LNHDA; CDR2 reads SQIVND (reference sequence). CDR3 length: 15 residues. The CDR3: CASSPDRVSTDTQYF. CDR3 DNA: TGTGCCAGTAGCCCGGACAGGGTGTCCACAGATACGCAGTATTTT. Variable domain in full (rest from reference TRBV19 and TRBJ2-3): DGGITQSPKYLFRKEGQNVTLSCEQNLNHDAMYWYRQDPGQGLRLIYYSQIVNDFQKGDIAEGYSVSREKKESFPLTVTSAQKNPTAFYLCASSPDRVSTDTQYFGPGTRLTVL.